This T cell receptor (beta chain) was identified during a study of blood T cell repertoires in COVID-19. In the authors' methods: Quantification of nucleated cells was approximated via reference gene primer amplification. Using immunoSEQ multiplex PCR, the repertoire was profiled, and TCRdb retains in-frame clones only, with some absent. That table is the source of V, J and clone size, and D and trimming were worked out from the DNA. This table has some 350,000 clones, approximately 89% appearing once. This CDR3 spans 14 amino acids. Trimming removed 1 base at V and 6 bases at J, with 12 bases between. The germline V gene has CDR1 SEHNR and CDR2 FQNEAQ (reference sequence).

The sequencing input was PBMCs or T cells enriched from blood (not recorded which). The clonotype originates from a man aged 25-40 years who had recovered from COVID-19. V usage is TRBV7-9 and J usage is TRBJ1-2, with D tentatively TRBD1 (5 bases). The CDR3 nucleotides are TGTGCCAGCAGCTTAGAAGGAGGGGCGGATGGCTACACCTTC. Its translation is CASSLEGGADGYTF.